Listed below are T cell receptor beta chains from one sample, sequenced in a study of OX40 agonist ivuxolimab in advanced cancers. Assay used: immunoSEQ multiplex PCR; TCRdb lists only in-frame clones, some missing. The data contain around 14,000 clones, 70% to 75% of them singletons. This sample comprised CD4+ or CD8+ T cells sorted from blood, obtained in a trial of the OX40 agonist ivuxolimab. All receptors derive from an adult with an advanced solid tumor such as melanoma, head and neck, liver or kidney cancer. The CDR3 runs from the conserved cysteine through the conserved F or W. A D gene is named only where the DNA matches it firmly. Not all rows give a size; the values are once, few, many and, for expanded clones, a class.

v_gene,abundance,d_gene,j_gene,CDR3nt,CDR3aa
TRBV19,-,-,TRBJ1-5,TGTGCCAGTAGTATGGGGGGCCGGGGCAATCAGCCCCAGCATTTT,CASSMGGRGNQPQHF
TRBV5-5,once,TRBD1,TRBJ2-4,TGTGCCAGCAGCTTGGGAGGCGGGACAGGGAGCGTCTTAGCCAAAAACATTCAGTACTTC,CASSLGGGTGSVLAKNIQYF
TRBV2,-,TRBD1,TRBJ1-5,TGTGCCAGCAGTGGGAGCCGGGACAGTCCAGATAGCAATCAGCCCCAGCATTTT,CASSGSRDSPDSNQPQHF
TRBV9,-,TRBD1,TRBJ2-7,TGTGCCAGCAGCTCGGGGACAGGTAACGAGCAGTACTTC,CASSSGTGNEQYF
TRBV6-4,-,-,TRBJ2-2,TGTGCCAGCAGTGAGATGAAGGGACAAAACACCGGGGAGCTGTTTTTT,CASSEMKGQNTGELFF
TRBV7-9,-,-,TRBJ2-5,TGTGCCCGAAAAGGGATGCATATTGAGACCCAGTACTTC,CARKGMHIETQYF
TRBV7-3,-,-,TRBJ2-1,TGTGCCAGCGCAGCGGGTCTCGGCAATGAGCAGTTCTTC,CASAAGLGNEQFF
TRBV6-1,medium-sized,-,TRBJ2-7,TGTGCCAGCAGTGCCCGGGGAAGCTCCTACGAGCAGTACTTC,CASSARGSSYEQYF
TRBV2,-,TRBD1,TRBJ2-7,TGTGCCAGCAGTTCCGGACAGGGGGGGCCCTACGAGCAGTACTTC,CASSSGQGGPYEQYF
TRBV6-5,-,-,TRBJ2-2,TGTGCCAGCAGTTACTCGATCGGTGGGAACACCGGGGAGCTGTTTTTT,CASSYSIGGNTGELFF
TRBV10-3,-,TRBD2,TRBJ2-1,TGTGCCATCAGTGAGGGCGGGAGGGCCTACAATGAGCAGTTCTTC,CAISEGGRAYNEQFF